This TCR beta chain derives from a study of T cell responses to AZD1222 COVID-19 vaccine. With 4 bases removed from V and 6 bases from J, the gap between germline ends came to 18 bases. The CDR3 loop spans 15 amino acids. Germline CDR1 and CDR2: MGHDK and SYGVNS. The table came from immunoSEQ multiplex PCR; TCRdb's copy has only in-frame clones and leaves some out. The profile shows fewer than 150,000 clones, 93% of them singletons. The material was peripheral blood, obtained on day 0 of AZD1222 vaccination. The TCR was taken from an adult in good health. The chain uses TRBV25-1 and TRBJ2-5; weak D call: TRBD2 (6 bases). DNA of the CDR3: TGTGCCAGCAGTGTGGCCGGGACTTCGGACAAGACCCAGTACTTC. Amino acids: CASSVAGTSDKTQYF.